This note documents a single T cell receptor (beta chain) sequence. Its antigen is unknown. This CDR3 is built from 16 residues. From germline, CDR1 is SGHRS and CDR2 YFSETQ. The germline V and J ends were trimmed by 4 bases and 4 bases, with 20 bases remaining between them. This sample is part of a study of identifying expanded T cells in peripheral blood. The study, taken as a whole, reports: Roughly 1.1 clones differed between technical replicates, versus about 17 and 20 over time. Clone count variance between approximately 2-week samples rose with total template count.

Sequencing used immunoSEQ multiplex PCR; TCRdb keeps in-frame clones, though not all of them. The top ten clones hold 7.5% to 9% of a sample with around 130,000 clones, 65% to 90% of them seen once. This receptor was identified in a person aged 18-70 years in good health. The chain joins TRBV5-1 to TRBJ1-2, with a tentative D call TRBD1 (5 bases). What was sequenced was blood. In DNA, the CDR3 is TGCGCCAGCAGCCCCGGAGGGGCCCAAAGGAGCTATGGCTACACCTTC. As protein: CASSPGGAQRSYGYTF.